By share, the clone carrying this T cell receptor beta chain ranks as medium-sized. The antigen remains unidentified. The germline V gene has CDR1 GTSNPN and CDR2 SVGIG (reference sequence). The CDR3 contains 16 residues. Trimming removed 2 bases from V and 10 bases from J; junction bases left unmatched: 9. A mixed TRB-A/B primer pool amplified rearranged TRB by multiplex touch-down PCR. TCRdb fed the multiplex PCR reads into MiXCR, producing one record per CDR3 protein. The sample consists of several thousand distinct CDR3 sequences, around 22% of them appearing once. The sample is drawn from a study of T cell repertoires in aging, cancer and after chemotherapy. Study-level results: Rebound thymic output was suggested by rising median generation probability during chemotherapy in each cancer cohort. Immunological memory after chemotherapy cannot be judged from the repertoire data.

TCR beta rearrangements were amplified from peripheral blood genomic DNA. Sample: blood. The chain joins TRBV30 to TRBJ1-6; the match to TRBD1 covers 12 bases. This clonotype originated in a human donor in good health. The chain's CDR3 is CAWSKIPGQGASPLHF. DNA for the CDR3: TGTGCCTGGAGTAAAATTCCGGGACAGGGGGCATCACCCCTCCACTTT.